These 25 T cell receptor beta chains were all obtained from the same sample, sequenced in a study of cytomegalovirus exposure and HLA in healthy donors. The PCR had 60 Vbeta and 13 Jbeta primers. Method: immunoSEQ multiplex PCR; TCRdb's copy keeps in-frame clones and lacks some. The sample holds over 75,000 clones, 84% seen once. Sequenced sample: PBMCs. These receptors were obtained from a young woman in good health and CMV-seropositive.

The V gene is TRBV7-2, the J gene TRBJ1-4, with D unresolved. Germline V gives CDR1 SGHTA, CDR2 FQGNSA. This CDR3 region has 12 residues. Trimming cost V 5 bases and J 3 bases, with 4 bases left between them. The CDR3 DNA reads as TGTGCCAGCAGCCATCCTAATGAAAAACTGTTTTTT. This encodes CASSHPNEKLFF.

This clone was observed once. The DNA for the CDR3 is TGTGCCAGCAGTCGGGTGTCTGGGGCCAACGTCCTGACTTTC. It translates to CASSRVSGANVLTF. The chain employs TRBV6-4 and TRBJ2-6; D remains unclear. The CDR3 sequence is 14 residues long. Germline V gene sequence: CDR1 MRHNA, CDR2 SNTAGT. The germline V and J ends were trimmed by 5 bases and 1 base, with 6 bases remaining between them.

This clone was seen a single time. V and J are TRBV4-1 and TRBJ2-7, with a weak D call TRBD2 (5 bases). CDR1 MGHRA and CDR2 YSYEKL come from the germline V gene. CDR3 length: 16 residues. V gave up 4 bases and J gave up 0 bases, with 16 bases separating them. CDR3: CASSPVGSPVSYEQYF. The CDR3 DNA sequence: TGCGCCAGCAGCCCCGTTGGGAGCCCCGTCTCCTACGAGCAGTACTTC.

The chain employs TRBV6-4 and TRBJ2-5; 8 bases fit TRBD2. The CDR3 is made up of 15 amino acids. The ends lost 5 bases at V and 4 bases at J; junction bases unmatched: 9. Germline CDR1 and CDR2: MRHNA and SNTAGT. The CDR3: CASSSREGPTETQYF. CDR3 nucleotides: TGTGCCAGCAGTTCTCGGGAGGGCCCCACAGAGACCCAGTACTTC.

This chain uses TRBV4-2 with TRBJ1-4; 7 bases map to TRBD1. Germline loops: CDR1 LGHNA, CDR2 YNFKEQ. The CDR3 consists of 15 residues. Unmatched junction bases numbered 7, after V lost 3 bases and J lost 6 bases. The CDR3 bases are TGTGCCAGCAGCCACCAGGGGGATTGGGATGAAAAACTGTTTTTT. This gives the protein CASSHQGDWDEKLFF.

Only a few counts were recorded for this clone. This chain uses TRBV6-5 with TRBJ1-1; 8 bases map to TRBD1. From germline, CDR1 is MNHEY and CDR2 SVGAGI. This CDR3 contains 15 residues. V lost 0 bases, J lost 0 bases, and 0 bases stayed unmatched. CDR3 loop: CASSYSGQVNTEAFF. The CDR3 region has the DNA TGTGCCAGCAGTTACTCGGGACAGGTGAACACTGAAGCTTTCTTT.

The chain employs TRBV29-1 and TRBJ2-5; a weak D match, TRBD1 (6 bases). The CDR3 is 13 residues long. Trimming left V 6 bases short and J 5 bases short, with 16 bases between. Germline V lookup: CDR1 SQVTM, CDR2 ANQGSEA. The CDR3 protein is CSVVTGIWETQYF. CDR3 coding DNA: TGCAGCGTAGTCACAGGGATTTGGGAGACCCAGTACTTC.

The chain uses TRBV25-1 and TRBJ2-5; D gene uncertain. The germline V and J ends were trimmed by 6 bases and 2 bases, with 16 bases remaining between them. The germline V gene encodes CDR1 MGHDK and CDR2 SYGVNS. This CDR3 is 15 amino acids long. The CDR3 nucleotides are TGTGCCAGCAGAGCGACTGAGCATGATCAAGAGACCCAGTACTTC. As protein: CASRATEHDQETQYF.

The rearrangement uses TRBV7-9 and TRBJ1-5; a possible D gene is TRBD1 (6 bases). The germline CDR1 and CDR2 sequences are SEHNR and FQNEAQ (reference sequence). Trimming shortened V by 5 bases and J by 0 bases, and 11 bases separated the two germline ends. The CDR3 runs to 15 residues. As DNA, the CDR3 is TGTGCCAGCAGCCCAGGGGCCTTTAGCAATCAGCCCCAGCATTTT. Translation gives CASSPGAFSNQPQHF. The complete variable domain, with remaining parts taken from reference TRBV7-9 and TRBJ1-5, reads DTGVSQNPRHKITKRGQNVTFRCDPISEHNRLYWYRQTLGQGPEFLTYFQNEAQLEKSRLLSDRFSAERPKGSFSTLEIQRTEQGDSAMYLCASSPGAFSNQPQHFGDGTRLSIL.

This clone was seen more than once but under ten times. This chain joins TRBV5-6 and TRBJ2-7; no reliable D call. The CDR3 extends over 11 amino acids. Germline CDR1 SGHDT, CDR2 YYEEEE. Deletions cut 2 bases from V and 3 bases from J, with 3 bases between. The CDR3 spells CASSFHYEQYF. The CDR3 DNA reads as TGTGCCAGCAGCTTCCACTACGAGCAGTACTTC. Full variable domain (missing parts from reference TRBV5-6 and TRBJ2-7): DAGVTQSPTHLIKTRGQQVTLRCSPKSGHDTVSWYQQALGQGPQFIFQYYEEEERQRGNFPDRFSGHQFPNYSSELNVNALLLGDSALYLCASSFHYEQYFGPGTRLTVT.

The chain combines TRBV5-1 with TRBJ2-3; D possibly corresponds to TRBD2 (6 bases). CDR1 and CDR2 from the germline V gene are SGHRS and YFSETQ. The length of the CDR3 is 13 residues. The V and J ends lost 7 bases and 0 bases respectively, with 9 bases between them. CDR3 sequence reads: CASASGSTDTQYF. For the CDR3, the DNA is TGCGCCAGCGCAAGCGGGAGCACAGATACGCAGTATTTT.

The rearrangement links TRBV5-5 to TRBJ1-1; a possible D gene is TRBD1 (5 bases). Trimming removed 3 bases at V and 4 bases at J, with 16 bases between. The germline V gene encodes CDR1 SGHKS and CDR2 YYEKEE (reference sequence). The CDR3 loop spans 15 amino acids. CDR3 in amino acids: CASSWVGAVFTEAFF. The CDR3 nucleotides are TGTGCCAGCAGCTGGGTAGGGGCGGTCTTCACTGAAGCTTTCTTT.

This clone was counted a single time. This chain connects TRBV10-1 to TRBJ2-7; TRBD2 is a possible D gene (5 bases). The germline V gene encodes CDR1 WNHNN and CDR2 SYGVQD (reference sequence). The CDR3 contains 14 residues. With 7 bases removed from V and 3 bases from J, the gap between germline ends came to 16 bases. CDR3 in amino acids: CASTLPGFSYEQYF. The DNA of the CDR3 is TGCGCCAGCACCCTTCCGGGATTTAGCTACGAGCAGTACTTC.

This rearrangement joins TRBV27 to TRBJ1-5; D gene uncertain. V shed 4 bases and J shed 5 bases, with 9 bases lying between them. The CDR3 has 13 residues. Looked up from germline, CDR1 is MNHEY and CDR2 is SMNVEV (reference sequence). Here the CDR3 reads CASSWRRYQPQHF. CDR3 nucleotides: TGTGCCAGCAGTTGGCGGCGTTATCAGCCCCAGCATTTT.

This chain joins TRBV6-5 and TRBJ2-7; 8 bases are a match to TRBD1. Germline assignment: CDR1 MNHEY and CDR2 SVGAGI. The CDR3 is 15 amino acids. Germline trimming cut 6 bases from V and 0 bases from J; bases unmatched to any gene: 7. This CDR3 reads CASRPGQGSSYEQYF. The CDR3 nucleotides read TGTGCCAGCAGGCCCGGACAGGGAAGCTCCTACGAGCAGTACTTC.

This clone was seen only once. The rearrangement uses TRBV15 and TRBJ1-5; possible D gene TRBD1, 6 bases. The germline V gene encodes CDR1 LNHNV and CDR2 YYDKDF (reference sequence). V was cut by 1 base and J by 1 base, with 8 bases left in between. The CDR3 has 15 residues. CDR3 DNA sequence: TGTGCCACCAGCAGAGGGACAGCCAGCAATCAGCCCCAGCATTTT. Amino acids: CATSRGTASNQPQHF.

This chain joins TRBV9 and TRBJ2-7, with a possible D match to TRBD2 (5 bases). This CDR3 contains 15 residues. The V and J ends lost 0 bases and 3 bases respectively, with 13 bases between them. The V gene's germline CDR1 is SGDLS and CDR2 YYNGEE. The chain's CDR3 is CASSVGPLAHYEQYF. The CDR3 bases are TGTGCCAGCAGCGTAGGACCGCTAGCTCACTACGAGCAGTACTTC.

This clone was counted a single time. The chain is built from TRBV6-5 and TRBJ1-2; D perhaps matches TRBD1 (6 bases). V lost 5 bases, J lost 0 bases, and 7 bases lay in between. This CDR3 is 13 amino acids long. Germline CDR1 reads MNHEY; CDR2 reads SVGAGI. The CDR3 spells CASSRTANYGYTF. The DNA for the CDR3 is TGTGCCAGCAGTCGGACAGCTAACTATGGCTACACCTTC.

The sample holds one count of this clone. The genes are TRBV28 and TRBJ1-2, with 9 bases aligning to TRBD1. Trimming at V came to 9 bases and at J to 5 bases, leaving 10 bases not matched to a gene. This CDR3 contains 14 residues. Germline CDR1 and CDR2: MDHEN and SYDVKM. The CDR3, as DNA: TGTGCCAGTAGGATCGGGACAGGGACATATGGCTACACCTTC. Translated: CASRIGTGTYGYTF.

This clone appeared once. The chain couples TRBV27 to TRBJ2-1, with TRBD2 matching 12 bases. V gave up 0 bases and J gave up 9 bases; unmatched junction bases: 6. Germline V CDR1 and CDR2: MNHEY, SMNVEV (reference sequence). The CDR3 length is 16 residues. The CDR3: CASSLSLAGGPGEQFF. The CDR3 DNA is TGTGCCAGCAGTTTATCGCTAGCGGGGGGGCCTGGTGAGCAGTTCTTC.

The rearrangement uses TRBV14 and TRBJ1-6, with a tentative D call TRBD1 (5 bases). The CDR3 contains 15 residues. Looked up from germline, CDR1 is SGHDN and CDR2 is FVKESK. V dropped 0 bases and J dropped 9 bases, with 12 bases sitting between them. In DNA, the CDR3 is TGTGCCAGCAGCCAAGAAAGGGGAACGAGTTCACCCCTCCACTTT. Translation gives CASSQERGTSSPLHF.

The chain has TRBV6-5 and TRBJ1-4; 7 bases fit TRBD1. Trimming at V came to 7 bases and at J to 8 bases, leaving 10 bases not matched to a gene. Germline V CDR1 and CDR2: MNHEY, SVGAGI. This CDR3 region has 14 residues. Here the CDR3 reads CASNPTGRLEKLFF. The CDR3 DNA sequence: TGTGCCAGCAACCCGACAGGGAGGTTGGAAAAACTGTTTTTT.

The CDR3 region is CASSQVGQRPYNEQFF. In DNA, the CDR3 is TGTGCCAGCAGCCAAGTGGGACAGCGTCCCTACAATGAGCAGTTCTTC. The V and J genes are TRBV4-2 and TRBJ2-1, with 7 bases matching TRBD1. CDR1 LGHNA and CDR2 YNFKEQ come from the germline V gene. V shed 1 base and J 2 bases; nucleotides not matched to a gene: 5. The CDR3 spans 16 residues.

The chain joins TRBV2 to TRBJ2-7; 7 nucleotides match TRBD1. V lost 0 bases to trimming and J lost 4 bases; unmatched junction nucleotides: 6. CDR3 length: 15 residues. CDR1 and CDR2 from the germline V gene are SNHLY and FYNNEI. The CDR3 DNA sequence: TGTGCCAGCAGTGAAGCGCCAAGACAGGGTTACGAGCAGTACTTC. Translation: CASSEAPRQGYEQYF.

The chain joins TRBV2 to TRBJ1-5, with 9 bases that match TRBD1. From germline, CDR1 is SNHLY and CDR2 FYNNEI. The V gene end was trimmed by 8 bases and the J gene end by 6 bases; junction bases not matched to a gene: 14. This CDR3 has 16 residues. In nucleotides, the CDR3 is TGTGCCAGCGGTACAGGGGGCACCACATGGGGTCAGCCCCAGCATTTT. Protein product: CASGTGGTTWGQPQHF.